These 26 T cell receptor beta chains were sequenced from one sample in a study of blood T cell repertoires in COVID-19. Sequencing used immunoSEQ multiplex PCR; TCRdb keeps in-frame clones, though not all of them. The sample consists of fewer than 50,000 clones, around nine tenths of them appearing once. The sample consisted of peripheral blood. Receptors originate from a human donor in a cohort sampled during active COVID-19.

This clone showed up just a few times. CDR3 nucleotide sequence: TGTGCCAGCAGTCCACGGGACAGGGGAGGCAACGAGCAGTACTTC. Translating gives CASSPRDRGGNEQYF. This rearrangement joins TRBV3-1 (or the pseudogene TRBV3-2) to TRBJ2-7; TRBD1 agrees at 10 bases. With 6 bases clipped from V and 5 bases from J, the junction kept 10 bases outside the gene matches. This CDR3 contains 15 residues. Germline CDR1 reads LGHDT; CDR2 reads YNNKEL (reference sequence).

This chain connects TRBV5-1 to TRBJ2-2, with D perhaps TRBD1 (5 bases). CDR3 length: 14 amino acids. With 4 bases removed from V and 3 bases from J, the gap between germline ends came to 10 bases. Germline V gene lookup returns CDR1 SGHRS and CDR2 YFSETQ. CDR3 sequence (DNA): TGCGCCAGCAGCGCCCGACAGCACACCGGGGAGCTGTTTTTT. This encodes CASSARQHTGELFF.

The sample holds a few counts of this clone. Sequence at one end of the junction differs from germline and may be a read error. The chain combines TRBV28 with TRBJ2-7; TRBD2 agrees at 16 bases. This CDR3 is built from 15 residues. CDR1 and CDR2 from the germline V gene are MDHEN and SYDVKM. The CDR3 sequence: CASSSGTSGRVFQTF. The CDR3 DNA is TGTGCCAGCAGTTCCGGGACTAGCGGGAGGGTCTTCCAGACCTTC.

This rearrangement joins TRBV3-1 (or the pseudogene TRBV3-2) to TRBJ1-1, with 7 nucleotides matching TRBD1. V lost 3 bases, J lost 8 bases, and 12 bases stayed unmatched. CDR1 is LGHDT and CDR2 is YNNKEL in the germline V gene (reference sequence). The CDR3 sequence is 15 residues long. The CDR3 nucleotides read TGTGCCAGCAGCCAGGCGGGACAGCCAACACGGGAAGCTTTCTTT. Its translation is CASSQAGQPTREAFF.

This clone was observed a handful of times. CDR3 residues: CASSEDRGLGQPQHF. CDR3 sequence (DNA): TGTGCCAGCAGTGAAGACAGGGGGCTTGGTCAGCCCCAGCATTTT. The chain combines TRBV2 with TRBJ1-5; 9 bases line up with TRBD1. CDR3 length equals 15 residues. Losses at the gene ends were 1 base for V and 6 bases for J; bases not matched to a gene: 4. Per germline, CDR1 SNHLY and CDR2 FYNNEI.

The V call is TRBV7-9, the J call TRBJ1-3; tentatively, D is TRBD1 (5 bases). CDR1 is SEHNR, CDR2 FQNEAQ, per germline (reference sequence). With 11 bases removed from V and 0 bases from J, the gap between germline ends came to 11 bases. The CDR3 runs to 13 residues. In nucleotides, the CDR3 is TGTGCCGAAAGCAGGGACTCTGGAAACACCATATATTTT. Translation: CAESRDSGNTIYF.

The chain has TRBV18 and TRBJ2-3, with D possibly matching TRBD1 (5 bases). The CDR3 is 13 residues long. The V gene lost 0 bases and the J gene lost 11 bases, with 12 bases spanning the gap. Germline V CDR1 and CDR2: KGHSH, LQKENI. The CDR3 loop reads CASSPPEGVEQYF. The CDR3 DNA reads as TGTGCCAGCTCACCACCGGAAGGGGTGGAGCAGTATTTT.

The chain recombines TRBV7-6 with TRBJ1-1; 8 positions match TRBD1. There are 15 residues in the CDR3. V lost 4 bases and J lost 10; bases outside the gene matches: 14. Germline V CDR1 and CDR2: SGHVS, FNYEAQ. This CDR3 reads CASSSLPQDRGGAFF. As DNA, the CDR3 is TGTGCCAGCAGCTCCCTGCCCCAAGACAGGGGCGGAGCTTTCTTT.

The chain links TRBV19 to TRBJ2-7, with 8 bases that match TRBD1. V lost 6 bases and J lost 2; bases outside the gene matches: 9. The CDR3 has 15 amino acids. Germline V gene lookup returns CDR1 LNHDA and CDR2 SQIVND (reference sequence). The CDR3 sequence: CASSSGQGFPYEQYF. CDR3 DNA sequence: TGTGCCAGTAGCAGTGGACAGGGATTTCCCTACGAGCAGTACTTC.

The CDR3 nucleotides read TGTGCCATCAGTGGGAGGAGGGAAGAGACCCAGTACTTC. Translated: CAISGRREETQYF. The V call is TRBV10-3, the J call TRBJ2-5; the D gene is possibly TRBD2 (6 bases). The germline gives CDR1 ENHRY, CDR2 SYGVKD. CDR3 length: 13 residues. The germline V and J ends were trimmed by 4 bases and 3 bases, with 9 bases remaining between them.

The chain recombines TRBV19 with TRBJ1-2; maybe TRBD1 (5 bases). V lost 4 bases to trimming and J lost 5 bases, with 11 bases between them. Per the germline V gene, CDR1 is LNHDA and CDR2 is SQIVND (reference sequence). This CDR3 contains 13 residues. CDR3 in amino acids: CASSNQDSYGYTF. CDR3 nucleotide sequence: TGTGCCAGTAGTAACCAAGACAGTTATGGCTACACCTTC.

The chain carries TRBV30 and TRBJ2-7; possibly TRBD1 for D (5 bases). This CDR3 spans 16 amino acids. The germline V and J ends were trimmed by 7 bases and 3 bases, with 25 bases remaining between them. CDR1 and CDR2 from the germline V gene are GTSNPN and SVGIG (reference sequence). This CDR3 is CAYPPEPDTLYYEQYV. The CDR3 DNA sequence: TGTGCCTACCCACCCGAGCCGGACACCCTCTACTACGAGCAGTACGTC.

This chain links TRBV3-1 (or the pseudogene TRBV3-2) with TRBJ2-7; 15 bases are a match to TRBD2. Trimming removed 1 base from V and 5 bases from J; junction bases left unmatched: 12. Germline loops: CDR1 LGHDT, CDR2 YNNKEL (reference sequence). There are 19 residues in the CDR3. CDR3 in DNA: TGTGCCAGCAGCCAAGCAATTGGACTAGCGGGAGGGCAAAGAAACGAGCAGTACTTC. Amino acid sequence: CASSQAIGLAGGQRNEQYF.

The chain combines TRBV29-1 with TRBJ1-1; TRBD1 matches at 10 bases. Germline V CDR1 and CDR2: SQVTM, ANQGSEA. The CDR3 runs 12 residues. V lost 6 bases and J lost 8; bases outside the gene matches: 6. The CDR3 sequence: CSVPGQGSEAFF. Here the CDR3 DNA reads TGCAGCGTCCCGGGACAGGGGTCAGAAGCTTTCTTT.

This sequence joins TRBV29-1 and TRBJ1-2; a weak D match, TRBD1 (6 bases). The V gene's germline CDR1 is SQVTM and CDR2 ANQGSEA. This CDR3 contains 14 residues. The germline V and J ends were trimmed by 2 bases and 7 bases, with 17 bases remaining between them. CDR3 sequence (DNA): TGCAGCGTTGAAAAGGCAGGGGTCGGAGGTGGCTACACCTTC. This gives the protein CSVEKAGVGGGYTF.

The count of this clone is one. The CDR3 nucleotides are TGTGCCAGCAGTTACCCGGACAGATCTAATGAAAAACTGTTTTTT. This sequence encodes CASSYPDRSNEKLFF. The V call is TRBV6-6, the J call TRBJ1-4, with D possibly matching TRBD1 (6 bases). V lost 2 bases, J lost 3 bases, and 10 bases lay in between. Germline values: CDR1 MNHNY, CDR2 SVGAGI (reference sequence). CDR3 size: 15 residues.

The chain uses TRBV3-1 (or the pseudogene TRBV3-2) and TRBJ2-5, with 11 nucleotides matching TRBD2. Looked up from germline, CDR1 is LGHDT and CDR2 is YNNKEL (reference sequence). V was clipped by 4 bases and J by 5 bases; unmatched bases: 3. The CDR3 consists of 14 residues. The CDR3 reads CASSPGTSGETQYF. CDR3 coding DNA: TGTGCCAGCAGCCCCGGGACTAGCGGCGAGACCCAGTACTTC.

This clone is medium-sized. The V and J genes are TRBV19 and TRBJ2-7; the D gene is possibly TRBD1 (5 bases). Trimming removed 8 bases from V and 1 base from J, with 12 bases in between. Germline assignment: CDR1 LNHDA and CDR2 SQIVND (reference sequence). This CDR3 comprises 13 residues. This chain's CDR3 is CASSTAPSYEQYF. The CDR3, as DNA: TGTGCCAGTTCGACAGCGCCGTCCTACGAGCAGTACTTC.

CDR3 DNA: TGTGCCAGCAGCGCCCCCGGGGGGGTGCTGGAGACCCAGTACTTC. Protein sequence: CASSAPGGVLETQYF. This chain joins TRBV3-1 (or the pseudogene TRBV3-2) and TRBJ2-5, with TRBD2 matching 8 bases. The CDR3 has 15 residues. The V gene's germline CDR1 is LGHDT and CDR2 YNNKEL (reference sequence). The ends lost 5 bases at V and 5 bases at J; junction bases unmatched: 10.

The chain joins TRBV6-1 to TRBJ2-7, with D possibly TRBD1 on 6 matching bases. CDR3 length equals 14 residues. Trimming cost V 0 bases and J 0 bases, with 6 bases left between them. The germline CDR1 and CDR2 sequences are MNHNS and SASEGT. The CDR3 nucleotides are TGTGCCAGCAGTGAAGCGGACAGCTCCTACGAGCAGTACGTC. Residues: CASSEADSSYEQYV.

This chain links TRBV5-4 with TRBJ1-1, with TRBD1 identical over 7 bases. The V and J ends lost 0 bases and 2 bases, in that order; junction bases with no gene match: 4. This CDR3 spans 15 amino acids. Germline-derived CDR1 and CDR2 are SGHNT and YYREEE (reference sequence). CDR3 in amino acids: CASSLGGQTNTEAFF. Here the CDR3 DNA reads TGTGCCAGCAGCTTGGGGGGACAGACAAACACTGAAGCTTTCTTT. Based on the CDR3 plus reference TRBV5-4 and TRBJ1-1, the full variable domain is ETGVTQSPTHLIKTRGQQVTLRCSSQSGHNTVSWYQQALGQGPQFIFQYYREEENGRGNFPPRFSGLQFPNYSSELNVNALELDDSALYLCASSLGGQTNTEAFFGQGTRLTVV.

For this clone: The junction shows a germline mismatch at one end, possibly a read error. The rearrangement uses TRBV4-2 and TRBJ1-2; 11 positions agree with TRBD1. The CDR3 sequence is 17 residues long. Germline V CDR1 and CDR2: LGHNA, YNFKEQ. The CDR3 nucleotides read TGTGCCAACAGCCAAGAAGGGACAGGGGGGGTGTCCTATGGCTACACCTTC. The encoded protein is CANSQEGTGGVSYGYTF.

This rearrangement joins TRBV29-1 to TRBJ2-7, with D perhaps matching TRBD2 (5 bases). Deletions cut 8 bases from V and 7 bases from J, with 15 bases between. CDR1 SQVTM and CDR2 ANQGSEA come from the germline V gene. CDR3 length: 11 residues. CDR3 nucleotide sequence: TGCAGCACTTTTCTTCGGGGAGAGCAGTACTTC. Its protein product is CSTFLRGEQYF.

The V and J genes are TRBV2 and TRBJ1-2, with D perhaps TRBD1 (5 bases). The CDR3 totals 15 residues. V dropped 3 bases and J dropped 5 bases, with 16 bases sitting between them. The germline gives CDR1 SNHLY, CDR2 FYNNEI. The CDR3, as DNA: TGTGCCAGCAGTGATCGGCGGGGCGCGAATTATGGCTACACCTTC. Its translation is CASSDRRGANYGYTF.

This chain joins TRBV19 and TRBJ2-7, with TRBD2 matching over 13 bases. Trimming at V came to 1 base and at J to 8 bases, leaving 8 bases not matched to a gene. CDR3 length: 16 residues. CDR1 LNHDA and CDR2 SQIVND come from the germline V gene (reference sequence). CDR3 nucleotides: TGTGCCAGTAGTATAGCCCGGACTAGCGGGAGCGGCAAGCAGTACGTC. Amino acids: CASSIARTSGSGKQYV.

This rearrangement joins TRBV5-1 to TRBJ2-5, with 12 nucleotides matching TRBD2. Germline values: CDR1 SGHRS, CDR2 YFSETQ. The ends lost 0 bases at V and 1 base at J; junction bases unmatched: 1. This CDR3 has 16 residues. CDR3 sequence reads: CASSLGLAGVQETQYF. Written as DNA, the CDR3 is TGCGCCAGCAGCTTGGGACTAGCGGGGGTCCAAGAGACCCAGTACTTC.